This passage covers 6 T cell receptor beta chains from one sample sequenced in a study of blood T cells in healthy people across ages (dated by TCRdb to between 2014 and 2016). Library construction relied on 5' RACE. The sequencer was an Illumina HiSeq 2500. A second PCR of roughly 7 to 11 cycles was performed with a sample-barcoded 5' primer and a J-beta primer mix. TCRdb ran its own pipeline on the public reads, namely fastp trimming at Q25 and MiXCR clone calling, and kept in-frame beta chains. Rows with a matching CDR3 protein are joined into one entry that keeps the most common DNA and genes. The sample table records some 1.4 million distinct CDR3 sequences; about 40% of these occur just once. The ten largest account for approximately 7.9% of the sample. Specimen: blood. All receptors derive from a woman aged 18-29 years in good health.

This chain joins TRBV27 and TRBJ1-2; 10 bases match TRBD1. Germline lookup yields CDR1 MNHEY and CDR2 SMNVEV (reference sequence). Trimming removed 6 bases from V and 7 bases from J; junction bases left unmatched: 17. This CDR3 region has 17 residues. The CDR3 DNA is TGTGCCAGCAGAACGGCAGCCGGGACAGGGGACTTTGGTGGCTACACCTTC. This codes for CASRTAAGTGDFGGYTF.

This clonotype was detected a few times. The chain couples TRBV9 to TRBJ2-3; 7 bases are a match to TRBD2. Per the germline V gene, CDR1 is SGDLS and CDR2 is YYNGEE. J lost 2 bases, V lost 2 bases, and 5 bases had no gene match. The CDR3 has 15 residues. For the CDR3, the DNA is TGTGCCAGCAGCGTGAGTCTAGCGGACACAGATACGCAGTATTTT. It is translated as CASSVSLADTDTQYF.

The rearrangement links TRBV6-5 to TRBJ1-6, with D uncertain. Germline V gene lookup returns CDR1 MNHEY and CDR2 SVGAGI. V lost 0 bases and J 1 base, leaving 7 bases between the germline ends. The CDR3 is made up of 16 amino acids. The CDR3 DNA reads as TGTGCCAGCAGTTACTCGGCTGGGTCCTATAATTCACCCCTCCACTTT. Translating it yields CASSYSAGSYNSPLHF.

This clonotype has just a few counts. The chain couples TRBV12-3 or TRBV12-4 to TRBJ1-6; D gene uncertain. The CDR3 extends over 15 amino acids. The V gene lost 4 bases and the J gene lost 8 bases, with 15 bases spanning the gap. CDR3 loop: CASSSSILGDSPLHF. CDR3 bases: TGTGCCAGCAGTTCCTCGATCCTCGGAGATTCACCCCTCCACTTT.

This clonotype was counted at least ten times. The V gene is TRBV6-2 or TRBV6-3, the J gene TRBJ2-3; D not certain. V dropped 6 bases and J dropped 4 bases, with 2 bases sitting between them. Germline CDR1 is MNHEY and CDR2 is SVGEGT. This CDR3 has 10 amino acids. The CDR3 DNA follows: TGTGCCAGCAGGGCAGATACGCAGTATTTT. This sequence encodes CASRADTQYF.

This clonotype was counted a few times. The V and J genes are TRBV6-2 or TRBV6-3 and TRBJ1-5; D ambiguous. CDR3 size: 15 residues. Germline V gives CDR1 MNHEY, CDR2 SVGEGT. Trimming shortened V by 5 bases and J by 6 bases, and 17 bases separated the two germline ends. The CDR3 here is CASSTRKGPSQPQHF. CDR3 DNA: TGTGCCAGCAGTACTCGTAAGGGCCCGAGTCAGCCCCAGCATTTT.